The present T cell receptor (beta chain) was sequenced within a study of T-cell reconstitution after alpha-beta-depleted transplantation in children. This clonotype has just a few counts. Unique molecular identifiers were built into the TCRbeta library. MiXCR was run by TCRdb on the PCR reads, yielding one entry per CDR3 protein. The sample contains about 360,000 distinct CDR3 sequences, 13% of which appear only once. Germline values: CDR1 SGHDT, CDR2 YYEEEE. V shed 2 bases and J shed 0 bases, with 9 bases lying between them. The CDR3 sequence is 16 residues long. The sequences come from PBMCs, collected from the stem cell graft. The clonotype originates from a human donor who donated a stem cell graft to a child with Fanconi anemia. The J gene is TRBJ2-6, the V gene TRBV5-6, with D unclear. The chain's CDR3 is CASSFFQISGANVLTF. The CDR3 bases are TGTGCCAGCAGCTTTTTTCAGATCTCTGGGGCCAACGTCCTGACTTTC.